A single sample is the source of the 10 T cell receptor beta chains below, sequenced in a study of cytomegalovirus exposure and HLA in healthy donors (dated by TCRdb to between 2016 and 2019). Library preparation used the immunoSEQ multiplex PCR assay. For the multiplex PCR, a mixture combining 60 forward primers for TCR Vbeta segments and 13 reverse primers for TCR Jbeta segments was used. As stored in TCRdb, this immuneACCESS dataset retains in-frame rearrangements with V and J assigned. A fraction of the clones does not appear; measured against another copy, unresolved V genes explain less than half of the discrepancy, and the remainder lacks a known reason. The sample profile shows around 91,000 clones; 60% to 65% of them were found once. Together, the top ten hold roughly 2.1% of the sample. Source material: PBMCs. The origin of the receptors is a human donor in good health.

This clone was observed a handful of times. The genes are TRBV11-3 and TRBJ2-3; possible D gene TRBD1, 6 bases. Germline CDR1 SGHNT, CDR2 YENEEA. Trimming shortened V by 5 bases and J by 2 bases, and 23 bases separated the two germline ends. This CDR3 is built from 18 residues. CDR3 amino acids: CASSLRGNTRTATDTQYF. In DNA form, the CDR3 reads TGTGCCAGCAGCCTAAGGGGGAATACGAGGACAGCCACAGATACGCAGTATTTT.

This clone occurred a few times. The chain couples TRBV6-5 to TRBJ2-3; 9 bases are shared with TRBD1. Germline CDR1 and CDR2: MNHEY and SVGAGI. J gave up 3 bases and V 7 bases, and 5 bases lay outside the gene matches. The CDR3 is 14 amino acids. The CDR3 nucleotides read TGTGCCAGCAATCGGGACAGGGTTACAGATACGCAGTATTTT. It translates to CASNRDRVTDTQYF.

This clone was found once. The chain combines TRBV5-1 with TRBJ2-2; 7 bases agree with TRBD2. After removal of 5 bases from V and 5 bases from J, the junction contained 12 bases not matched to a gene. This CDR3 spans 16 amino acids. Germline CDR1 is SGHRS and CDR2 is YFSETQ. CDR3 nucleotides: TGCGCCAGCAGGCCCGGGGAGGGAATTTCTACCGGGGAGCTGTTTTTT. Translation gives CASRPGEGISTGELFF.

This chain's CDR3 is CASSEALDRVYGYTF. CDR3 nucleotide sequence: TGTGCCAGCAGTGAAGCCTTGGACAGGGTCTATGGCTACACCTTC. The rearrangement links TRBV6-1 to TRBJ1-2; 8 bases agree with TRBD1. Per germline, CDR1 MNHNS and CDR2 SASEGT. V gave up 0 bases and J gave up 4 bases; unmatched junction bases: 4. The CDR3 has 15 residues.

Only a few counts were recorded for this clone. The chain links TRBV2 to TRBJ1-2, with D unresolved. CDR1 and CDR2 from the germline V gene are SNHLY and FYNNEI. The CDR3 extends over 13 amino acids. Trimming pared 3 bases from V and 4 bases from J, leaving 9 bases between. CDR3 DNA: TGTGCCAGCAGTGACTACCGTCCCTATGGCTACACCTTC. Translation: CASSDYRPYGYTF.

This chain joins TRBV13 and TRBJ1-6; a possible D gene is TRBD1 (5 bases). V was trimmed by 1 base and J by 3 bases, leaving 7 bases between them. The CDR3 consists of 15 residues. Germline V gene sequence: CDR1 PRHDT, CDR2 FYEKMQ (reference sequence). CDR3: CASSLDGGYNSPLHF. The DNA of the CDR3 is TGTGCCAGCAGCTTAGACGGGGGCTATAATTCACCCCTCCACTTT.

This chain joins TRBV29-1 and TRBJ2-2; 11 bases are shared with TRBD2. V shed 5 bases and J 5 bases; nucleotides not matched to a gene: 1. CDR1 and CDR2 (germline): SQVTM, ANQGSEA. The CDR3 sequence is 13 residues long. The CDR3 bases are TGCAGCGTTCTAGCGGGGGGAACCGGGGAGCTGTTTTTT. Translated, it gives CSVLAGGTGELFF.

In its sample, this clone was seen a few times. The chain is built from TRBV7-3 and TRBJ1-6, with D perhaps matching TRBD1 (5 bases). CDR1 and CDR2 (germline): SGHTA, FQGTGA. V was cut by 2 bases and J by 6 bases, with 14 bases left in between. The CDR3 has 16 amino acids. The CDR3 DNA is TGTGCCAGCAGCTTATATGGCAGACAGTTTAATTCACCCCTCCACTTT. Protein: CASSLYGRQFNSPLHF.

This chain joins TRBV27 and TRBJ1-5, with TRBD1 matching 12 bases. The CDR3 runs to 16 residues. Unmatched junction bases numbered 2, after V lost 4 bases and J lost 1 base. Germline V gene data show CDR1 as MNHEY and CDR2 as SMNVEV (reference sequence). The CDR3 is CASSSGTGGSNQPQHF. For the CDR3, the DNA is TGTGCCAGCAGTTCAGGGACAGGGGGCAGCAATCAGCCCCAGCATTTT.

The rearrangement links TRBV7-2 to TRBJ2-2; 10 bases match TRBD2. J was trimmed by 4 bases and V by 6 bases; bases with no gene match: 8. Germline V gene lookup returns CDR1 SGHTA and CDR2 FQGNSA. The CDR3 is made up of 16 amino acids. CDR3 DNA: TGTGCCAGCAGTCCAGCGGGGGGGTCGGTCACCGGGGAGCTGTTTTTT. This encodes CASSPAGGSVTGELFF.